Following are 17 T cell receptor beta chains from one sample sequenced in a study of blood T cells in healthy people across ages. A second PCR of roughly 7 to 11 cycles used a sample-barcoded 5' primer and a J-beta primer mix. MiXCR was run by TCRdb on the 5' RACE reads, yielding one entry per CDR3 protein. The sample includes 870,000 or so distinct CDR3 sequences, 25% to 30% of them seen just once. Sample: blood. These receptors were obtained from a woman over 75 in good health.

Only one count was recorded for this clonotype. V is TRBV28 and J is TRBJ2-1; D possibly corresponds to TRBD1 (5 bases). Trimming cost V 4 bases and J 4 bases, with 17 bases left between them. The CDR3 has 16 residues. CDR1 and CDR2 (germline): MDHEN, SYDVKM. CDR3 in amino acids: CASSSNWPKGYNEQFF. The CDR3 DNA reads TGTGCCAGCAGTTCCAATTGGCCGAAGGGGTACAATGAGCAGTTCTTC.

This chain connects TRBV12-3 or TRBV12-4 to TRBJ1-1, with a possible D match to TRBD1 (6 bases). There are 15 residues in the CDR3. Trimming took 7 bases from V and 1 from J, leaving 16 bases between them. Here the CDR3 DNA reads TGTGCCAGCACCCCCCGTGGGACAACGAACACTGAAGCTTTCTTT. It codes for CASTPRGTTNTEAFF.

This clonotype was counted between two and nine times. The rearrangement links TRBV7-2 to TRBJ1-2; 11 bases line up with TRBD1. V trimming: 3 bases; J trimming: 2 bases; junction bases outside the gene matches: 5. The CDR3 spans 16 residues. Per germline, CDR1 SGHTA and CDR2 FQGNSA. CDR3 amino acids: CASSFWTGGVNYGYTF. The CDR3 DNA reads TGTGCCAGCAGCTTCTGGACAGGGGGCGTCAACTATGGCTACACCTTC.

This clonotype has a count of ten or more. The chain is built from TRBV7-2 and TRBJ2-4; 7 nucleotides align to TRBD1. V shed 3 bases, J shed 6 bases, and the junction held 11 bases outside the gene matches. Germline values: CDR1 SGHTA, CDR2 FQGNSA. The CDR3 length is 16 residues. In nucleotides, the CDR3 is TGTGCCAGCAGCTTCCAAGGACAGGCCGGAGGAAACATTCAGTACTTC. Its protein product is CASSFQGQAGGNIQYF. The variable domain in full, completed from reference TRBV7-2 and TRBJ2-4, reads GAGVSQSPSNKVTEKGKDVELRCDPISGHTALYWYRQSLGQGLEFLIYFQGNSAPDKSGLPSDRFSAERTGGSVSTLTIQRTQQEDSAVYLCASSFQGQAGGNIQYFGAGTRLSVL.

As DNA, the CDR3 is TGTGCCAGCAGTTCATTGGGCAGGGTGAACTATGGCTACACCTTC. This sequence encodes CASSSLGRVNYGYTF. The chain combines TRBV28 with TRBJ1-2; a weak D match, TRBD1 (5 bases). Germline V lookup: CDR1 MDHEN, CDR2 SYDVKM. The CDR3 spans 15 residues. The germline V and J ends were trimmed by 4 bases and 2 bases, with 14 bases remaining between them.

This clonotype was seen a few times. The chain couples TRBV11-2 to TRBJ2-1, with 9 bases fitting TRBD1. V gave up 4 bases and J gave up 4 bases; unmatched junction bases: 5. CDR3 length equals 15 residues. Germline CDR1 SGHAT, CDR2 FQNNGV. The CDR3 sequence is CASSSYGTGYNEQFF. CDR3 nucleotide sequence: TGTGCCAGCAGCTCGTATGGGACAGGGTACAATGAGCAGTTCTTC.

This clonotype was detected a few times. V usage is TRBV5-1 and J usage is TRBJ2-1; 13 bases are a match to TRBD2. The CDR3 has 18 residues. Germline V gene sequence: CDR1 SGHRS, CDR2 YFSETQ. Trimming took 0 bases from V and 8 from J; bases not matched to a gene: 11. CDR3 DNA: TGCGCCAGCAGCTTGGTCGTAACTAGCGGGGGGGCCGGATATGAGCAGTTCTTC. It translates to CASSLVVTSGGAGYEQFF.

Ten or more counts support this clonotype. V usage is TRBV10-3 and J usage is TRBJ2-3; no clear D. The CDR3 consists of 13 residues. Trimming shortened V by 6 bases and J by 1 base, and 8 bases separated the two germline ends. Germline assignment: CDR1 ENHRY and CDR2 SYGVKD. In nucleotides, the CDR3 is TGTGCCATCAGCTGGGCCGGCACAGATACGCAGTATTTT. It is translated as CAISWAGTDTQYF.

There are a few counts of this clonotype. The chain is built from TRBV2 and TRBJ2-1; weak D call: TRBD1 (6 bases). The CDR3 is 13 residues long. V lost 2 bases to trimming and J lost 7 bases, with 9 bases between them. Germline assignment: CDR1 SNHLY and CDR2 FYNNEI. CDR3 residues: CASSEITGNEQFF. For the CDR3, the DNA is TGTGCCAGCAGTGAAATTACAGGGAATGAGCAGTTCTTC.

This clonotype was picked up a small number of times. A junction boundary mismatches the germline segment, possibly from a read error. The V and J genes are TRBV6-5 and TRBJ1-1, with D possibly matching TRBD1 (6 bases). Germline CDR1 MNHEY, CDR2 SVGAGI. The CDR3 totals 15 residues. CDR3 loop: CASSYGGRGNTGAFF. CDR3 DNA: TGTGCCAGCAGTTATGGGGGGCGTGGGAACACTGGAGCTTTCTTT.

The genes are TRBV7-2 and TRBJ2-1; D not resolved. V was shortened by 1 base and J by 0 bases, with 10 bases between the two germline ends. The CDR3 extends over 16 amino acids. Germline V gene sequence: CDR1 SGHTA, CDR2 FQGNSA. The CDR3 protein is CASSLGPGSSYNEQFF. In DNA, the CDR3 is TGTGCCAGCAGCTTAGGACCAGGCTCCTCCTACAATGAGCAGTTCTTC.

This clonotype was detected only a few times. The genes are TRBV7-2 and TRBJ1-5, with D possibly matching TRBD1 (6 bases). Germline V gene sequence: CDR1 SGHTA, CDR2 FQGNSA. The V and J ends lost 5 bases and 4 bases respectively, with 9 bases between them. The CDR3 consists of 13 residues. CDR3 nucleotide sequence: TGTGCCAGCAGCGGGGGCCTTAATCAGCCCCAGCATTTT. It is translated as CASSGGLNQPQHF.

This clonotype was detected ten times or more. The chain links TRBV11-2 to TRBJ2-5; tentative D call: TRBD2 (5 bases). Germline-derived CDR1 and CDR2 are SGHAT and FQNNGV. V dropped 1 base and J dropped 11 bases, with 17 bases sitting between them. The CDR3 spans 14 residues. CDR3: CASSLVLADSRQYF. The DNA for the CDR3 is TGTGCCAGCAGCTTAGTGCTAGCTGACTCAAGACAGTACTTC.

This clonotype was observed many times. This rearrangement joins TRBV5-1 to TRBJ2-1, with 7 bases aligning to TRBD2. V shed 3 bases, J shed 2 bases, and the junction held 8 bases outside the gene matches. Per germline, CDR1 SGHRS and CDR2 YFSETQ. The CDR3 has 16 amino acids. CDR3 protein: CASSSAGGGTYNEQFF. The CDR3 DNA reads as TGCGCCAGCAGCTCGGCGGGCGGGGGAACCTACAATGAGCAGTTCTTC.

Note on this clonotype: A read error may produce the germline difference seen at one junction end. The chain employs TRBV7-2 and TRBJ1-6, with D possibly matching TRBD1 (5 bases). Looked up from germline, CDR1 is SGHTA and CDR2 is FQGNSA. The CDR3 runs to 13 residues. As DNA, the CDR3 is TGTGCCAACAGCTCCAATGGGGGATCACCCCTCCACTTT. It specifies CANSSNGGSPLHF.

This clonotype was recorded at least ten times. This sequence joins TRBV7-2 and TRBJ2-5; TRBD1 might be the D (6 bases). Trimming removed 4 bases at V and 2 bases at J, with 11 bases between. Germline CDR1 SGHTA, CDR2 FQGNSA. CDR3 length equals 14 residues. DNA of the CDR3: TGTGCCAGCAGCTCCGGGACAAAACAAGAGACCCAGTACTTC. The encoded protein is CASSSGTKQETQYF.

For this clonotype: A single base separates this from a much larger clone, so it may be a read error. The chain joins TRBV7-9 to TRBJ2-7; 7 bases fit TRBD1. Germline V gene lookup returns CDR1 SEHNR and CDR2 FQNEAQ (reference sequence). The CDR3 is made up of 14 amino acids. The V gene end was trimmed by 6 bases and the J gene end by 7 bases; junction bases not matched to a gene: 12. CDR3 coding DNA: TGTGCCAGCAGACCCGGGACAGCCTACAATGAGCAGTACTTC. It is translated as CASRPGTAYNEQYF.